This T cell receptor beta chain stems from a study of circulating and synovial CD4+ cells in juvenile arthritis. Study outcomes and limitations: Deeper sequencing increased measured overlap with synovial clonotypes. Bulk blood CD4 repertoires were more diverse than these. T cell genome counts differed by at least an order of magnitude between CPL and CD4 samples.

This CDR3 spans 14 amino acids. V lost 5 bases and J lost 4; bases outside the gene matches: 3. Germline V gives CDR1 SGHNT, CDR2 YYREEE (reference sequence). Notes on this clone: The antigen remains unidentified.

Some clones are missing from TCRdb's copy, which holds only in-frame ones; the method was immunoSEQ multiplex PCR. The sample lists tens of thousands of clones, 95% occurring once. The chain uses TRBV5-4 and TRBJ2-1; 10 nucleotides match TRBD1. The receptor was isolated from a human donor with juvenile idiopathic arthritis. Sample: CD4+ T cells from blood. The CDR3 region is CASSWDRGYNEQFF. The CDR3 DNA is TGTGCCAGCAGTTGGGACAGGGGTTACAATGAGCAGTTCTTC.